Listed below are T cell receptor beta chains from one sample, sequenced in a study of blood T cell repertoires in COVID-19. Generated by immunoSEQ multiplex PCR, the TCRdb table keeps only in-frame clones and is missing some. This table has some 250,000 clones, 88% appearing once. Material for sequencing was peripheral blood. The receptors come from a woman between 40 and 55 years old who had recovered from COVID-19. CDR3s leave out the opening cysteine and the closing phenylalanine or tryptophan. A D gene is named only where the DNA matches it firmly.

TRBV4-1,NA,ASSLSNRARGTEAF
TRBV2,NA,ASSGGDRNQPQH
TRBV4-3,TRBD2,ASSPGTSGESYNEQF
TRBV24-1,TRBD1,ATRFRDSNTEAF
TRBV6-7,TRBD2,ASSGLAGGQETQY
TRBV30,NA,AWSLGLAQTQGQF
TRBV6-5,NA,ASRVGGGYGYT
TRBV9,TRBD2,ASNRGGTSGNNEQF
TRBV6-5,TRBD2,ASHGLAGTGELF
TRBV9,NA,ASSENAPGLGGVGYT